The next 24 T cell receptor beta chains were all read from a single sample in a study of blood T cell repertoires in COVID-19. Some clones are missing from TCRdb's copy, which holds only in-frame ones; the method was immunoSEQ multiplex PCR. The data show roughly 300,000 clones, approximately 82% seen once. The sequenced material came from peripheral blood. The receptors stem from a woman between 50 and 59 years old with acute or convalescent COVID-19.

The chain joins TRBV6-2 or TRBV6-3 to TRBJ1-1; D not resolved. This CDR3 spans 15 amino acids. From germline, CDR1 is MNHEY and CDR2 SVGEGT. Trimming took 2 bases from V and 0 from J, leaving 10 bases between them. In nucleotides, the CDR3 is TGTGCCAGCAGTTACCGGGCGGGAATGAACACTGAAGCTTTCTTT. Amino acids: CASSYRAGMNTEAFF.

The V call is TRBV6-2 or TRBV6-3, the J call TRBJ2-7, with D perhaps TRBD1 (6 bases). CDR1 is MNHEY and CDR2 is SVGEGT in the germline V gene. The CDR3 consists of 16 residues. V lost 1 base to trimming and J lost 4 bases, with 17 bases between them. The DNA of the CDR3 is TGTGCCAGCAGTTACTGGCATGGGGTCAGGGGTTACGAGCAGTACTTC. Its translation is CASSYWHGVRGYEQYF.

The CDR3 region has the DNA TGTGCCAGCAGCCCAGACAGGTTTGGTAATCAGCCCCAGCATTTT. Its protein is CASSPDRFGNQPQHF. The V call is TRBV6-2 or TRBV6-3, the J call TRBJ1-5, with D possibly matching TRBD1 (6 bases). Germline loops: CDR1 MNHEY, CDR2 SVGEGT. This CDR3 comprises 15 residues. The germline V and J ends were trimmed by 6 bases and 4 bases, with 16 bases remaining between them.

This chain uses TRBV24-1 with TRBJ1-3; unclear D gene. This CDR3 has 15 amino acids. CDR1 and CDR2 (germline): KGHDR, SFDVKD. V lost 7 bases to trimming and J lost 0 bases, with 12 bases between them. This chain's CDR3 is CATSDSTISGNTIYF. CDR3 nucleotide sequence: TGTGCCACCAGCGATAGTACAATCTCTGGAAACACCATATATTTT.

The chain recombines TRBV5-5 with TRBJ2-7; TRBD2 matches at 8 bases. This CDR3 has 15 amino acids. The germline V gene encodes CDR1 SGHKS and CDR2 YYEKEE (reference sequence). V shed 4 bases, J shed 0 bases, and the junction held 6 bases outside the gene matches. CDR3 residues: CASSPPSGFSYEQYF. The DNA for the CDR3 is TGTGCCAGCAGCCCCCCTAGCGGGTTCTCCTACGAGCAGTACTTC.

The chain has TRBV30 and TRBJ1-5; 7 nucleotides line up with TRBD1. The CDR3 length is 15 residues. CDR1 is GTSNPN and CDR2 is SVGIG in the germline V gene (reference sequence). J was trimmed by 6 bases and V by 0 bases; bases with no gene match: 8. CDR3 amino acids: CAWSVHQGGGQPQHF. The CDR3 nucleotides read TGTGCCTGGAGTGTACATCAGGGGGGCGGTCAGCCCCAGCATTTT.

This clone was observed a handful of times. The same CDR3 is also encoded by other DNA sequences in this sample. This rearrangement joins TRBV5-1 to TRBJ2-7, with 9 bases identical to TRBD1. The CDR3 totals 14 residues. J gave up 4 bases and V 0 bases, and 2 bases lay outside the gene matches. Germline V gene lookup returns CDR1 SGHRS and CDR2 YFSETQ. CDR3: CASSLAGQGYEQYF. CDR3 coding DNA: TGCGCCAGCAGCTTGGCGGGACAGGGATACGAGCAGTACTTC.

The chain has TRBV29-1 and TRBJ2-3; 7 bases fit TRBD2. After removal of 8 bases from V and 6 bases from J, the junction contained 11 bases not matched to a gene. The CDR3 spans 13 residues. CDR1 is SQVTM and CDR2 is ANQGSEA in the germline V gene. The CDR3 sequence: CSSLAGPADTQYF. The CDR3 bases are TGCAGCTCTTTAGCGGGCCCTGCGGATACGCAGTATTTT.

The chain couples TRBV27 to TRBJ2-3; TRBD2 might be the D (5 bases). Looked up from germline, CDR1 is MNHEY and CDR2 is SMNVEV (reference sequence). Deletions cut 3 bases from V and 4 bases from J, with 8 bases between. This CDR3 region has 13 residues. The CDR3 DNA reads TGTGCCAGCAGTTTGCGAGCGGCAGATACGCAGTATTTT. It is translated as CASSLRAADTQYF.

The CDR3 spells CASSQGDRGSGNTIYF. CDR3 nucleotides: TGTGCCAGCAGCCAAGGGGACAGGGGGAGTGGAAACACCATATATTTT. The chain couples TRBV4-2 to TRBJ1-3; 11 bases fit TRBD1. The V gene's germline CDR1 is LGHNA and CDR2 YNFKEQ. J lost 3 bases, V lost 1 base, and 2 bases had no gene match. CDR3 length: 16 amino acids.

The chain uses TRBV11-2 and TRBJ1-2; 7 bases align to TRBD1. CDR3 length: 15 amino acids. The trim removed 5 bases at V and 5 bases at J, leaving 11 bases unmatched. The germline CDR1 and CDR2 sequences are SGHAT and FQNNGV. The CDR3: CASSTRQGQGYGYTF. CDR3 DNA sequence: TGTGCCAGCAGCACCCGACAGGGCCAGGGGTATGGCTACACCTTC.

The chain recombines TRBV2 with TRBJ2-5; a possible D gene is TRBD1 (6 bases). Germline assignment: CDR1 SNHLY and CDR2 FYNNEI. The CDR3 extends over 13 amino acids. Deletions cut 8 bases from V and 2 bases from J, with 12 bases between. CDR3 coding DNA: TGTGCCAGCTACAGGGACCCTCAAGAGACCCAGTACTTC. Its protein product is CASYRDPQETQYF. Filled out from reference TRBV2 and TRBJ2-5, the complete variable domain reads EPEVTQTPSHQVTQMGQEVILRCVPISNHLYFYWYRQILGQKVEFLVSFYNNEISEKSEIFDDQFSVERPDGSNFTLKIRSTKLEDSAMYFCASYRDPQETQYFGPGTRLLVL.

This chain connects TRBV6-5 to TRBJ1-2; a weak D match, TRBD1 (6 bases). Per germline, CDR1 MNHEY and CDR2 SVGAGI. V lost 7 bases and J 6 bases, leaving 15 bases between the germline ends. The CDR3 covers 13 residues. The CDR3 DNA reads TGTGCCAGCACCTGGAACAGGGTGGATGGCTACACCTTC. Translating it yields CASTWNRVDGYTF.

The chain's CDR3 is CASSYSGRWDEQFF. The CDR3, as DNA: TGTGCCAGCAGTTACTCGGGCAGATGGGATGAGCAGTTCTTC. This chain joins TRBV6-2 or TRBV6-3 and TRBJ2-1; D ambiguous. CDR1 is MNHEY, CDR2 SVGEGT, per germline. The V and J ends lost 0 bases and 8 bases respectively, with 11 bases between them. The CDR3 covers 14 residues.

The V call is TRBV20-1, the J call TRBJ2-7; perhaps TRBD2 as D (5 bases). In germline, CDR1 is DFQATT, CDR2 SNEGSKA (reference sequence). The CDR3 contains 11 residues. Between the trimmed V and J ends, which lost 8 bases and 2 bases, there was a span of 10 bases. The CDR3 loop is CSWRAPYEQYF. The CDR3 region has the DNA TGCAGTTGGCGGGCCCCCTACGAGCAGTACTTC.

This sequence joins TRBV10-3 and TRBJ2-5; 7 bases line up with TRBD1. Trimming took 4 bases from V and 2 from J; bases not matched to a gene: 4. CDR3 size: 14 residues. Germline-derived CDR1 and CDR2 are ENHRY and SYGVKD. In nucleotides, the CDR3 is TGTGCCATCAGTGGACAGGGCGGGCAAGAGACCCAGTACTTC. Translating it yields CAISGQGGQETQYF.

This clone was picked up a small number of times. This chain joins TRBV4-1 and TRBJ1-6, with D perhaps matching TRBD1 (6 bases). Deletions cut 0 bases from V and 7 bases from J, with 13 bases between. From germline, CDR1 is MGHRA and CDR2 YSYEKL. There are 16 residues in the CDR3. The CDR3 is CASSQDSQGKNSPLHF. The CDR3 DNA follows: TGCGCCAGCAGCCAAGATAGTCAGGGGAAGAATTCACCCCTCCACTTT.

This clone was found a few times. This chain uses TRBV11-2 with TRBJ2-7; tentatively, D is TRBD1 (6 bases). Trimming left V 4 bases short and J 6 bases short, with 16 bases between. Germline V CDR1 and CDR2: SGHAT, FQNNGV. The CDR3 totals 14 residues. This chain's CDR3 is CASSSALGQREQYV. The CDR3 DNA sequence: TGTGCCAGCAGCTCCGCCCTCGGACAGCGCGAGCAGTACGTC.

This clone showed up just once. The chain joins TRBV25-1 to TRBJ2-1; possibly TRBD2 for D (6 bases). This CDR3 comprises 14 residues. In germline, CDR1 is MGHDK, CDR2 SYGVNS. The V end lost 4 bases, the J end lost 7 bases, and 14 bases lay between the germline ends. DNA of the CDR3: TGTGCCAGCAGTGTTCCGGGAGAAGGGAATGAGCAGTTCTTC. Its translation is CASSVPGEGNEQFF. Full variable domain (rest looked up from reference TRBV25-1 and TRBJ2-1): EADIYQTPRYLVIGTGKKITLECSQTMGHDKMYWYQQDPGMELHLIHYSYGVNSTEKGDLSSESTVSRIRTEHFPLTLESARPSHTSQYLCASSVPGEGNEQFFGPGTRLTVL.

The chain joins TRBV30 to TRBJ1-1; 7 positions match TRBD1. Germline V gene data show CDR1 as GTSNPN and CDR2 as SVGIG (reference sequence). The CDR3 loop spans 14 amino acids. Trimming removed 2 bases from V and 1 base from J; junction bases left unmatched: 4. CDR3 residues: CAWSTRDRNTEAFF. The CDR3 nucleotides are TGTGCCTGGAGTACTCGGGACAGGAACACTGAAGCTTTCTTT. Together with reference TRBV30 and TRBJ1-1, the CDR3 gives the full variable domain: SQTIHQWPATLVQPVGSPLSLECTVEGTSNPNLYWYRQAAGRGLQLLFYSVGIGQISSEVPQNLSASRPQDRQFILSSKKLLLSDSGFYLCAWSTRDRNTEAFFGQGTRLTVV.

The CDR3 DNA sequence: TGTGCCAGCAGCTTGGGGGCAGGAAACTATGGCTACACCTTC. It specifies CASSLGAGNYGYTF. The chain recombines TRBV7-2 with TRBJ1-2, with D perhaps TRBD1 (6 bases). V was clipped by 3 bases and J by 2 bases, with 10 bases between them. This CDR3 comprises 14 residues. Germline loops: CDR1 SGHTA, CDR2 FQGNSA. Based on the CDR3 plus reference TRBV7-2 and TRBJ1-2, the full variable domain is GAGVSQSPSNKVTEKGKDVELRCDPISGHTALYWYRQSLGQGLEFLIYFQGNSAPDKSGLPSDRFSAERTGGSVSTLTIQRTQQEDSAVYLCASSLGAGNYGYTFGSGTRLTVV.

The rearrangement links TRBV12-3 or TRBV12-4 to TRBJ1-2; TRBD1 matches at 7 bases. The V gene end was trimmed by 6 bases and the J gene end by 4 bases; junction bases not matched to a gene: 5. The CDR3 is made up of 13 amino acids. In nucleotides, the CDR3 is TGTGCCAGCAGGCTGACAGGGCCCTATGGCTACACCTTC. Protein product: CASRLTGPYGYTF.

The chain combines TRBV7-8 with TRBJ1-6; D is perhaps TRBD1 (6 bases). This CDR3 is 17 amino acids long. Germline V gives CDR1 SGHVS, CDR2 FQNEAQ. V dropped 3 bases and J dropped 6 bases, with 18 bases sitting between them. The CDR3 reads CASSLGLTGGFNSPLHF. The CDR3 nucleotides are TGTGCCAGCAGCTTGGGGTTGACAGGCGGGTTTAATTCACCCCTCCACTTT.

In its sample, this clone is large (0.1 to 1%). This sequence joins TRBV2 and TRBJ2-1; 8 bases align to TRBD2. CDR3 size: 15 residues. Unmatched junction bases numbered 10, after V lost 7 bases and J lost 5 bases. Germline CDR1 and CDR2: SNHLY and FYNNEI. The CDR3 nucleotides are TGTGCCAGCAATCCTCGGGAGGGCCAGGACAATGAGCAGTTCTTC. Its translation is CASNPREGQDNEQFF.